This TCR beta chain was profiled in a study of glioma-infiltrating T cells. Amplification of TCR alpha and beta CDR3 regions from RNA used iRepertoire nested multiplex PCR. TCRdb used MiXCR to reprocess the multiplex PCR reads, holding one entry per CDR3 protein. The profile covers approximately 190,000 distinct CDR3 sequences, with roughly a third appearing a single time and around 21% taken by the ten largest. The ends lost 0 bases at V and 5 bases at J; junction bases unmatched: 9. The CDR3 sequence is 17 residues long. Germline V gene lookup returns CDR1 MGHRA and CDR2 YSYEKL. This clonotype was counted between two and nine times. The antigen is not known. Study-level points and caveats: Non-neoplastic patients had below-expected tissue-blood divergence, while all gliomas exceeded expectation.

The rearrangement links TRBV4-1 to TRBJ2-5; 10 nucleotides agree with TRBD2. This clonotype was sampled from a human donor with low-grade glioma or glioblastoma, undergoing nonglioma brain surgery, or in good health (not recorded which). The source material was glioma tissue, nonneoplastic brain tissue, or PBMCs (not recorded which). This chain's CDR3 is CASSQEPAGGREETQYF. CDR3 DNA sequence: TGCGCCAGCAGCCAAGAACCAGCGGGAGGGCGGGAGGAGACCCAGTACTTC.